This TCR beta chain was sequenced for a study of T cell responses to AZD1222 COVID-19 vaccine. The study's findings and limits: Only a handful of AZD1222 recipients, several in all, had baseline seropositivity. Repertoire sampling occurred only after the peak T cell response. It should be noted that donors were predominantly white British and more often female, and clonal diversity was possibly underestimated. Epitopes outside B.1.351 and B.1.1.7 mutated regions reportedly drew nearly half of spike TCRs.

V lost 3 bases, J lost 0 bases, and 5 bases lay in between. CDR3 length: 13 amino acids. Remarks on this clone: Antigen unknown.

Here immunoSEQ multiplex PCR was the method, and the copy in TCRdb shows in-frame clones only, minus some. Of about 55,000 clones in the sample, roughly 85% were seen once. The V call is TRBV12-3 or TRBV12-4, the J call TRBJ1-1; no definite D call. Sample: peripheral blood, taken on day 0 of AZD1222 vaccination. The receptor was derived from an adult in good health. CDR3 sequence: CASSFEVNTEAFF. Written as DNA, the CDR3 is TGTGCCAGCAGTTTTGAGGTGAACACTGAAGCTTTCTTT.